This TCR beta chain was identified during a study of T cells in severe cutaneous drug reactions. Study overall: Patients in acute or recovery stage gave blister fluids/cells and PBMC.

The iRepertoire multiplex PCR system with TCR subtype-specific primers built both bulk and single-cell libraries. Each CDR3 protein gets one entry in TCRdb, which reprocessed the multiplex PCR reads and gives no DNA. This specimen shows about 21,000 distinct CDR3 sequences; the ten leading clones hold 7.5%. Carbamazepine had induced Stevens-Johnson syndrome or toxic epidermal necrolysis in the sequenced donors. Germline V CDR1 and CDR2: SGHKS, YYEKEE (reference sequence). The CDR3 is 16 amino acids. Specimen: PBMCs. This receptor was taken from a human donor with toxic epidermal necrolysis, a severe cutaneous drug reaction. The chain is built from TRBV5-5 and TRBJ2-2; as DNA is missing, the TRBD1 call by TCRdb cannot be tested. The CDR3 sequence is CASSPLRLENTGELFF. Based on the CDR3 plus reference TRBV5-5 and TRBJ2-2, the full variable domain is DAGVTQSPTHLIKTRGQQVTLRCSPISGHKSVSWYQQVLGQGPQFIFQYYEKEERGRGNFPDRFSARQFPNYSSELNVNALLLGDSALYLCASSPLRLENTGELFFGEGSRLTVL.